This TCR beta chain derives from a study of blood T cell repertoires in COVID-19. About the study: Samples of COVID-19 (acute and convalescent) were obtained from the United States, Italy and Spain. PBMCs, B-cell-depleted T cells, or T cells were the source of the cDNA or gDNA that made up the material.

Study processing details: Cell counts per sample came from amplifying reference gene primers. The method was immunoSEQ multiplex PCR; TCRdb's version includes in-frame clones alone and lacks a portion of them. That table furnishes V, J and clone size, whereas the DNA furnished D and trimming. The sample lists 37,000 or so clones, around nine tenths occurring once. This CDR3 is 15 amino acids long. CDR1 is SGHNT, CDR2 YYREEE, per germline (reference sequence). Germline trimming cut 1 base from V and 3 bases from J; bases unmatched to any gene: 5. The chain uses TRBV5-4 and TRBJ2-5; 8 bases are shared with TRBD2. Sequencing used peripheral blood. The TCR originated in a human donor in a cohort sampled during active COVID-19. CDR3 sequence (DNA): TGTGCCAGCAGCTTGCTGGGGACTAGGGAAGAGACCCAGTACTTC. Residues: CASSLLGTREETQYF.